This entry describes one T cell receptor (beta chain). This sample's time point: after dendritic cell vaccination, including at tumor progression/relapse. These data belong to a study of glioma-infiltrating T cells after dendritic cell vaccination. The CDR3 loop spans 15 amino acids. Germline values: CDR1 SNHLY, CDR2 FYNNEI. V lost 6 bases and J 2 bases, leaving 13 bases between the germline ends. The table came from immunoSEQ multiplex PCR; TCRdb's copy has only in-frame clones and leaves some out. The data contain tens of thousands of clones, around 84% of them seen just once; the ten biggest clones take up more than 8%.

The TCR comes from a human donor with glioblastoma. The sample in question was blood, obtained after dendritic cell vaccination. V and J are TRBV2 and TRBJ2-2; TRBD1 is a possible D gene (6 bases). For the CDR3, the DNA is TGTGCCAGCAGAAATACAGGGATCAACACCGGGGAGCTGTTTTTT. It is translated as CASRNTGINTGELFF.